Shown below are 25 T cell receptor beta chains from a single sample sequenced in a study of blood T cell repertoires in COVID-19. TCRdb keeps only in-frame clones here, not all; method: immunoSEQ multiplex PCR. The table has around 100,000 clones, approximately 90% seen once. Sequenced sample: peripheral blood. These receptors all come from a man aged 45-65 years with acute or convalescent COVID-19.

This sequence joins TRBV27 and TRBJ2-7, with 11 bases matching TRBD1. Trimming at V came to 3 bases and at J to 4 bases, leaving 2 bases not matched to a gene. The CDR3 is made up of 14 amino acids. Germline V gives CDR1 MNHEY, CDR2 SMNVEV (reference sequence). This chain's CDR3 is CASSLRDRGYEQYF. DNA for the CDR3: TGTGCCAGCAGTTTGAGGGACAGGGGGTACGAGCAGTACTTC.

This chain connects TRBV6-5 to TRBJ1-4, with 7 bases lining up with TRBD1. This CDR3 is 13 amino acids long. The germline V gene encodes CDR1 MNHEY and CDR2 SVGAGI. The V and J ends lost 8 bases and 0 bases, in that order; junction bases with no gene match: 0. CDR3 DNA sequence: TGTGCCAGCGGGACAGCAACTAATGAAAAACTGTTTTTT. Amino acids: CASGTATNEKLFF.

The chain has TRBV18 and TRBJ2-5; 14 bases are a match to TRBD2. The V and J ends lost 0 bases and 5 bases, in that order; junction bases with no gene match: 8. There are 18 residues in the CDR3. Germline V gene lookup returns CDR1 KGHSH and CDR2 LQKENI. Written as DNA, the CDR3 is TGTGCCAGCTCACCACCTAAGACTAGCGGGAGGGCCCGTGAGACCCAGTACTTC. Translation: CASSPPKTSGRARETQYF.

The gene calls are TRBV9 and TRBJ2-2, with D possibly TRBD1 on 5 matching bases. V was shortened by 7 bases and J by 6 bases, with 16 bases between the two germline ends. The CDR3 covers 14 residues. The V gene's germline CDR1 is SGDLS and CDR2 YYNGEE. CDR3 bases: TGTGCCAGCGTTAGGGGTAGGTTCGCCGGGGAGCTGTTTTTT. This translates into CASVRGRFAGELFF.

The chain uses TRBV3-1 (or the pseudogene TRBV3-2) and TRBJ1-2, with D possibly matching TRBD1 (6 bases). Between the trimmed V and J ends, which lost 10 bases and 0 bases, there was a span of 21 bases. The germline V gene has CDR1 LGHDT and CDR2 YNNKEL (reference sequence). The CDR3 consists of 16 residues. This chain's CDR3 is CATKGGGGLANYGYTF. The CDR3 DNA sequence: TGTGCCACCAAAGGGGGAGGGGGACTGGCTAACTATGGCTACACCTTC.

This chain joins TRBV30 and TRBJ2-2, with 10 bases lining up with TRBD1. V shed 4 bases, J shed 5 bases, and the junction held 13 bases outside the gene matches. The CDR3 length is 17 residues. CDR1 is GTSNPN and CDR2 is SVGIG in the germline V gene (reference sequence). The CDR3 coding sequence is TGTGCCTGGACCACACGGGTGGGGACAGGGGATACCGGGGAGCTGTTTTTT. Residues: CAWTTRVGTGDTGELFF.

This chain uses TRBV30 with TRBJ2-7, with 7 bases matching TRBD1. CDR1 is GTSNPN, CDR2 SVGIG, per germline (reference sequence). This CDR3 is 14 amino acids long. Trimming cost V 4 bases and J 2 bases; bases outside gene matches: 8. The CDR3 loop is CAWIGRQGAYEQYF. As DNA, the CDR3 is TGTGCCTGGATCGGTCGGCAGGGGGCCTACGAGCAGTACTTC.

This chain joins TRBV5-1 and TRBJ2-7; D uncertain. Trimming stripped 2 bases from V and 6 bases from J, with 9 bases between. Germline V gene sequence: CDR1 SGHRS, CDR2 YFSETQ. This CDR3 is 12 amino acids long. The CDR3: CASSLRGGEQYF. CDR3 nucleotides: TGCGCCAGCAGCTTAAGAGGCGGCGAGCAGTACTTC.

CDR3 DNA sequence: TGTGCCAGCAGCTTGGACTACACAGATACGCAGTATTTT. It yields the protein CASSLDYTDTQYF. The chain couples TRBV5-4 to TRBJ2-3; unclear D gene. V was pared by 0 bases and J by 2 bases, with 4 bases between. The V gene's germline CDR1 is SGHNT and CDR2 YYREEE (reference sequence). CDR3 length: 13 residues.

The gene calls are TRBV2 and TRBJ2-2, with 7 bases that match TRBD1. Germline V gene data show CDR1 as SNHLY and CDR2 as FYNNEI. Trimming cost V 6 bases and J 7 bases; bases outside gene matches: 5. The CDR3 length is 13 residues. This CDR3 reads CASRQGLVGELFF. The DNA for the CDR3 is TGTGCCAGCAGACAGGGGCTGGTCGGGGAGCTGTTTTTT. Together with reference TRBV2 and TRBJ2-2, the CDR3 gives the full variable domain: EPEVTQTPSHQVTQMGQEVILRCVPISNHLYFYWYRQILGQKVEFLVSFYNNEISEKSEIFDDQFSVERPDGSNFTLKIRSTKLEDSAMYFCASRQGLVGELFFGEGSRLTVL.

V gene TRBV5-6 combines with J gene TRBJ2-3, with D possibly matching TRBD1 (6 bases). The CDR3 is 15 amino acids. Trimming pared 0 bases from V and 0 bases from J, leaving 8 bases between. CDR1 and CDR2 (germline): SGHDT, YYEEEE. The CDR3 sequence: CASSLEGGSTDTQYF. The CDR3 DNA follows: TGTGCCAGCAGCTTGGAAGGGGGAAGCACAGATACGCAGTATTTT.

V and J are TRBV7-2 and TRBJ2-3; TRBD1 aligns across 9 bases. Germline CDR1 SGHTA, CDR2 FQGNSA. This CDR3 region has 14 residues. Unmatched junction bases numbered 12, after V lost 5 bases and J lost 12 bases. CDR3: CASSPPGQGPVQYF. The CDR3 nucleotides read TGTGCCAGCAGCCCACCGGGACAGGGTCCTGTACAGTATTTT. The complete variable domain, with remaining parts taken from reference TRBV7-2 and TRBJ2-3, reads GAGVSQSPSNKVTEKGKDVELRCDPISGHTALYWYRQSLGQGLEFLIYFQGNSAPDKSGLPSDRFSAERTGGSVSTLTIQRTQQEDSAVYLCASSPPGQGPVQYFGPGTRLTVL.

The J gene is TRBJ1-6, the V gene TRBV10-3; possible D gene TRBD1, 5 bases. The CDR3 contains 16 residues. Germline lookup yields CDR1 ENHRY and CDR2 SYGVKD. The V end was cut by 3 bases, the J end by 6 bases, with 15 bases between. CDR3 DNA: TGTGCCATCAGTGACGCAACAGGCCAGCCTAATTCACCCCTCCACTTT. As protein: CAISDATGQPNSPLHF.

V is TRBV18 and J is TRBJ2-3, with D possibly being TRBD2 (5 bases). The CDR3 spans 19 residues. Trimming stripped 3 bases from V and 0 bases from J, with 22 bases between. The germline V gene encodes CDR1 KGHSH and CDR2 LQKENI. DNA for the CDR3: TGTGCCAGCTCACCTGTTGTAGCTAGCCGACGATCTAGCACAGATACGCAGTATTTT. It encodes CASSPVVASRRSSTDTQYF.

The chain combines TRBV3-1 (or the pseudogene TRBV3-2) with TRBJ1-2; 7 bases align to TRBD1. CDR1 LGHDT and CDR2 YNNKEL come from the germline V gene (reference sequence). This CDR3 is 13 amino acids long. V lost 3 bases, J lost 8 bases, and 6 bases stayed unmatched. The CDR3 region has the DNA TGTGCCAGCAGCCAGTACAGGGGAGGCGGCTACACCTTC. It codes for CASSQYRGGGYTF.

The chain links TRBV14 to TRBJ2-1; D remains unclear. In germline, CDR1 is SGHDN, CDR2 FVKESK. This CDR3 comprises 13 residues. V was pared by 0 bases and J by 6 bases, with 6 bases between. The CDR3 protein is CASSQDYFNEQFF. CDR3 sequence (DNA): TGTGCCAGCAGCCAAGACTATTTCAATGAGCAGTTCTTC.

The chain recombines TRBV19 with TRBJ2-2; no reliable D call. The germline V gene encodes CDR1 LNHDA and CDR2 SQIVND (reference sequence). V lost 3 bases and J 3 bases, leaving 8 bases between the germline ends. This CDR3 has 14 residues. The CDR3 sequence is CASSIARYTGELFF. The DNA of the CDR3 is TGTGCCAGTAGTATCGCGAGGTACACCGGGGAGCTGTTTTTT.

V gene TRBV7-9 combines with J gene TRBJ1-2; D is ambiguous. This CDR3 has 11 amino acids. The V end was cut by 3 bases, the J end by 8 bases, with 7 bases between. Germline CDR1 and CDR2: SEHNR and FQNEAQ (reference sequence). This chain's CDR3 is CASSFIRGYTF. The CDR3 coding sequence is TGTGCCAGCAGCTTTATTCGGGGCTACACCTTC. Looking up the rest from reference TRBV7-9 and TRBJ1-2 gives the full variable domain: DTGVSQNPRHKITKRGQNVTFRCDPISEHNRLYWYRQTLGQGPEFLTYFQNEAQLEKSRLLSDRFSAERPKGSFSTLEIQRTEQGDSAMYLCASSFIRGYTFGSGTRLTVV.

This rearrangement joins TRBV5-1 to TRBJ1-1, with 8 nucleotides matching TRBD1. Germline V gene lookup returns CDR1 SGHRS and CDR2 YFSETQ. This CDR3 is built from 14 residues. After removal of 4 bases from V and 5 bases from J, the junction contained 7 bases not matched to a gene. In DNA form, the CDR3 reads TGCGCCAGCAGCAACCGGACAGGGTGGACTGAAGCTTTCTTT. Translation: CASSNRTGWTEAFF.

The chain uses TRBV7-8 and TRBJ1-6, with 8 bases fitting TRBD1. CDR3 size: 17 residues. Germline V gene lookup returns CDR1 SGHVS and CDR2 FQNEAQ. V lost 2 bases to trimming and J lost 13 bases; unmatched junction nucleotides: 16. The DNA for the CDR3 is TGTGCCAGCAGCTTAAGTGGGCAGGGGGCCCCGAGGTACCCCCTCCACTTT. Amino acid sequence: CASSLSGQGAPRYPLHF.

The CDR3 reads CSASPEETQYF. CDR3 bases: TGCAGTGCTAGTCCAGAAGAGACCCAGTACTTC. This chain uses TRBV20-1 with TRBJ2-5; no definite D call. The CDR3 runs to 11 residues. CDR1 DFQATT and CDR2 SNEGSKA come from the germline V gene (reference sequence). V lost 3 bases, J lost 3 bases, and 5 bases lay in between.

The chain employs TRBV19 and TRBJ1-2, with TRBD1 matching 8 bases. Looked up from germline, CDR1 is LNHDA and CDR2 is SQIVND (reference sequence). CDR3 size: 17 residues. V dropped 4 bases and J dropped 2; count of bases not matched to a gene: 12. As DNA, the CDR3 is TGTGCCAGTAGTACCCTCGAGCCGGGACAGGTGAACTATGGCTACACCTTC. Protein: CASSTLEPGQVNYGYTF.

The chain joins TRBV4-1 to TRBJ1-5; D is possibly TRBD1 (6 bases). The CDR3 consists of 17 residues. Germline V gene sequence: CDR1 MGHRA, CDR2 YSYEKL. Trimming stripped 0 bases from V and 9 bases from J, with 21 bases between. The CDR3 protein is CASSQDRSGDTLWPQHF. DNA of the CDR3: TGCGCCAGCAGCCAAGATCGGTCAGGGGACACCCTATGGCCCCAGCATTTT.

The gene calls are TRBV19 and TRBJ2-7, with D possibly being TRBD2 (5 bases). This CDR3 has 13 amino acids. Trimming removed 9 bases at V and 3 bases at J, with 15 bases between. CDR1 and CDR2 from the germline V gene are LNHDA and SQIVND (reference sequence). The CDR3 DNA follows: TGTGCCAGCCGCGCTAGCTCCGACTACGAGCAGTACTTC. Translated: CASRASSDYEQYF.

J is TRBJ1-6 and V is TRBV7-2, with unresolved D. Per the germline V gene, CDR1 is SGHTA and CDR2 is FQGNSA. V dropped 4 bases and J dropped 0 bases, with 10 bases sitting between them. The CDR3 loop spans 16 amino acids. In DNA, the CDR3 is TGTGCCAGCAGCTCGCGGTCCCTCTCCTATAATTCACCCCTCCACTTT. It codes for CASSSRSLSYNSPLHF.